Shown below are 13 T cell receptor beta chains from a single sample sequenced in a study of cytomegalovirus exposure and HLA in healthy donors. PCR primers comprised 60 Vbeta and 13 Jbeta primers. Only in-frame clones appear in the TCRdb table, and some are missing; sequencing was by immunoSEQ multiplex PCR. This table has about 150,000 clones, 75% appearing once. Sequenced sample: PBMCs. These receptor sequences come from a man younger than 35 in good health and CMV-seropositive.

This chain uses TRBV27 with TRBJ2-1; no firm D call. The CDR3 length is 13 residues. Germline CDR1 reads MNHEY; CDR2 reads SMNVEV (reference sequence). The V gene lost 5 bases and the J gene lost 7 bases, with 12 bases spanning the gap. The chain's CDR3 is CASSPRNGNEQFF. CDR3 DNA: TGTGCCAGCAGTCCCCGAAACGGGAATGAGCAGTTCTTC.

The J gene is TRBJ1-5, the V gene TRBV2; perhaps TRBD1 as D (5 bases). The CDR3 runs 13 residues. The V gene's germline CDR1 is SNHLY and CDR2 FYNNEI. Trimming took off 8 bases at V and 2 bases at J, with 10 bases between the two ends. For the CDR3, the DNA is TGTGCCAGCGTCGCACAGGGCAATCAGCCCCAGCATTTT. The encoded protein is CASVAQGNQPQHF.

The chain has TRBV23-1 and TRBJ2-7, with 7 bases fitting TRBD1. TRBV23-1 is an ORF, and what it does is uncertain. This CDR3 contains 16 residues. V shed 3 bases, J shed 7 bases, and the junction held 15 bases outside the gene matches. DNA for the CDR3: TGCGCCAGCAGTCACCCTCGACAGGGTGCCTACTGGGAGCAGTACTTC. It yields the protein CASSHPRQGAYWEQYF.

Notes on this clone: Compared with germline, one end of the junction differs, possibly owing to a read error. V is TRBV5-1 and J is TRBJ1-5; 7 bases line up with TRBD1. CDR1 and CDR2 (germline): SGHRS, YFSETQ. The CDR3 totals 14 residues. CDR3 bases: TGCGCCAGCAGCCCTCAGGGGGACAATCGGCCCCAGCATTTT. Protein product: CASSPQGDNRPQHF.

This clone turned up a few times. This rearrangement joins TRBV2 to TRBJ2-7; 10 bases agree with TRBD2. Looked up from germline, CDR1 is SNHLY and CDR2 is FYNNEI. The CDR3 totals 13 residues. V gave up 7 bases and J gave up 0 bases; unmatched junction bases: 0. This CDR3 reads CASTSGSSYEQYF. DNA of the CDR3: TGTGCCAGCACTAGCGGGAGCTCCTACGAGCAGTACTTC.

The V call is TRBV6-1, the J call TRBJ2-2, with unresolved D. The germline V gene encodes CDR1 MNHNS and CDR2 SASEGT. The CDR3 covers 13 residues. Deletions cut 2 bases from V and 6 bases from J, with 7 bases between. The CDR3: CASSEYGSGELFF. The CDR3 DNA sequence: TGTGCCAGCAGTGAATACGGGTCCGGGGAGCTGTTTTTT.

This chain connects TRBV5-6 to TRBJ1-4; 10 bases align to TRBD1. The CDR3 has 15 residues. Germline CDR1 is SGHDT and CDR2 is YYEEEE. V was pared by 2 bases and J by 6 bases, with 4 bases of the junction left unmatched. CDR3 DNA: TGTGCCAGCAGCTTATCCGGGACAGGGGATGAAAAACTGTTTTTT. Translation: CASSLSGTGDEKLFF.

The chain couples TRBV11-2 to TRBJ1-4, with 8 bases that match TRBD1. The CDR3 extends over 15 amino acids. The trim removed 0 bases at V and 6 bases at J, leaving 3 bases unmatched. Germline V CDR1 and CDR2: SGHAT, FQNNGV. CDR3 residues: CASSLEPGGYEKLFF. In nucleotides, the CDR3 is TGTGCCAGCAGCTTAGAGCCAGGGGGCTATGAAAAACTGTTTTTT.

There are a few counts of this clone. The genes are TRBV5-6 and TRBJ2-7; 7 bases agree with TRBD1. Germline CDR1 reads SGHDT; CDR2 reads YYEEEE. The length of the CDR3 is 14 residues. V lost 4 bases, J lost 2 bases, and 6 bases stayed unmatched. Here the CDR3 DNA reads TGTGCCAGCAGCCTGCCCGGGACAGCCTACGAGCAGTACTTC. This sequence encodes CASSLPGTAYEQYF.

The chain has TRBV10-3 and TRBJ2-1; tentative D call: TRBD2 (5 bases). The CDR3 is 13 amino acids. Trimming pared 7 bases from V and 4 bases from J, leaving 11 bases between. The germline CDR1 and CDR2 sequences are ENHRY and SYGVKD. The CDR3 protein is CAITEAFYNEQFF. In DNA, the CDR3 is TGTGCCATCACGGAGGCCTTTTACAATGAGCAGTTCTTC.

CDR3 nucleotide sequence: TGTGCCAGCAGCTCCTTAGGCAGGACTAACTATGGCTACACCTTC. Translation gives CASSSLGRTNYGYTF. The V call is TRBV7-2, the J call TRBJ1-2; no reliable D call. The CDR3 is made up of 15 amino acids. V lost 4 bases and J 0 bases, leaving 12 bases between the germline ends. The germline V gene has CDR1 SGHTA and CDR2 FQGNSA.

DNA of the CDR3: TGTGCCAGTAGTAATAGGGGTGAGCAGTTCTTC. Translating it yields CASSNRGEQFF. This chain uses TRBV19 with TRBJ2-1, with D perhaps matching TRBD1 (5 bases). Germline V CDR1 and CDR2: LNHDA, SQIVND (reference sequence). The length of the CDR3 is 11 residues. Trimming removed 4 bases from V and 9 bases from J, with 7 bases in between. Drawing the rest from reference TRBV19 and TRBJ2-1, the complete variable domain is DGGITQSPKYLFRKEGQNVTLSCEQNLNHDAMYWYRQDPGQGLRLIYYSQIVNDFQKGDIAEGYSVSREKKESFPLTVTSAQKNPTAFYLCASSNRGEQFFGPGTRLTVL.

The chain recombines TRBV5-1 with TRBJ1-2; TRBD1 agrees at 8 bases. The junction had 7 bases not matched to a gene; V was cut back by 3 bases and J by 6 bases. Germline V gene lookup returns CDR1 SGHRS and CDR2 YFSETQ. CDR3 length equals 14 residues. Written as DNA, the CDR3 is TGCGCCAGCAGCTCCACAGGGGGTGGTAATGGCTACACCTTC. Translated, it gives CASSSTGGGNGYTF.